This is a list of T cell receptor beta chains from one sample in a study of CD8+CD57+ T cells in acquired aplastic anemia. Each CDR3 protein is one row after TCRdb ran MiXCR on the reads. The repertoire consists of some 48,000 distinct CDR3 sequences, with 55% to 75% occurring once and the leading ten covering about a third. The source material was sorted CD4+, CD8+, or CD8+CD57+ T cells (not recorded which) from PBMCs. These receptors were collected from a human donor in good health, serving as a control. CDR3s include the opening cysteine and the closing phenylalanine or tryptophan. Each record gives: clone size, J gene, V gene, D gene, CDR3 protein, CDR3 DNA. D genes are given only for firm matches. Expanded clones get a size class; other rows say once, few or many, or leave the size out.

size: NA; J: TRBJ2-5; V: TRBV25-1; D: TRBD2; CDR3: CASSLVAGGSETQYF; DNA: TGTGCCAGCAGCTTAGTAGCGGGGGGGTCTGAGACCCAGTACTTC
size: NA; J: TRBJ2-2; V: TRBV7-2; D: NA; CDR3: CASSPRINTGELFF; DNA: TGTGCCAGCAGCCCACGAATCAACACCGGGGAGCTGTTTTTT
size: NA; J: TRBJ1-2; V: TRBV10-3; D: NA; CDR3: CAISAGRGGYGYTF; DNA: TGTGCCATCAGTGCGGGCAGGGGCGGCTATGGCTACACCTTC
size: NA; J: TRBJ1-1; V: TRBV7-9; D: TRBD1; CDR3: CASSIRTGVAFF; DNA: TGTGCCAGCAGCATACGGACAGGGGTAGCTTTCTTT
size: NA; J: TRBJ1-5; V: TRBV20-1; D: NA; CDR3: CSVRPGGQPQHF; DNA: TGCAGTGTGCGGCCTGGCGGTCAGCCCCAGCATTTT
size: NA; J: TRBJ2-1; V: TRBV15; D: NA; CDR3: CATSRGGASYNEQFF; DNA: TGTGCCACCAGCAGAGGAGGGGCTTCCTACAATGAGCAGTTCTTC
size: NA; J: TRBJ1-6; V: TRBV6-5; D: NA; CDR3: CASSFAGWSPLHF; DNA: TGTGCCAGCAGTTTTGCAGGGTGGTCACCCCTCCACTTT
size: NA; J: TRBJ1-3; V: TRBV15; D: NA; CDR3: CATGRDQGYSGNTIYF; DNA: TGTGCCACCGGCAGAGATCAGGGCTACTCTGGAAACACCATATATTTT
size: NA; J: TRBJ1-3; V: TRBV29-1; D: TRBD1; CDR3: CSVRQGSGNTIYF; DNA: TGCAGCGTAAGACAGGGTTCTGGAAACACCATATATTTT
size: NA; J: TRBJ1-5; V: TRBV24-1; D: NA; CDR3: CATSDTLGGQPQHF; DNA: TGTGCCACCAGTGACACCCTAGGAGGCCAGCCCCAGCATTTT
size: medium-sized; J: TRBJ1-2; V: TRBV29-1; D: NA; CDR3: CSVEWSSGYTF; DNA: TGCAGCGTTGAATGGTCGTCTGGCTACACCTTC
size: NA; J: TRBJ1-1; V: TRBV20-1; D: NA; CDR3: CSAEPGENTEAFF; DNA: TGCAGTGCAGAGCCAGGGGAGAACACTGAAGCTTTCTTT
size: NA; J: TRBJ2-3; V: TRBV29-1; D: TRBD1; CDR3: CSVEFSGQNTDTQYF; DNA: TGCAGCGTTGAATTTTCGGGACAGAATACAGATACGCAGTATTTT
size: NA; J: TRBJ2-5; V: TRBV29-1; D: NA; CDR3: CSVEGSNQETQYF; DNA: TGCAGCGTTGAAGGGAGTAACCAAGAGACCCAGTACTTC
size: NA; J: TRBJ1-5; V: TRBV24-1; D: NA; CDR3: CATSADRNQPQHF; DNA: TGTGCCACCAGTGCGGACAGAAATCAGCCCCAGCATTTT
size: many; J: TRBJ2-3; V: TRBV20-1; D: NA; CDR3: CSAREETGLVSTDTQYF; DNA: TGCAGTGCTAGAGAGGAGACGGGCCTCGTTAGCACAGATACGCAGTATTTT
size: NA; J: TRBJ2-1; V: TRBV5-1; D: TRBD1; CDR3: CASSSGTGRDEQFF; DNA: TGCGCCAGCAGCTCCGGGACAGGGAGGGATGAGCAGTTCTTC
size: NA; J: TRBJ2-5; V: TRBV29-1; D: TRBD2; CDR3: CSVDGAGVRETQYF; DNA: TGCAGCGTTGATGGGGCGGGGGTTCGGGAGACCCAGTACTTC
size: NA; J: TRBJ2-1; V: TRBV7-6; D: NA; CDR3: CASSLAEDNEQFF; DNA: TGTGCCAGCAGCTTAGCGGAGGACAATGAGCAGTTCTTC
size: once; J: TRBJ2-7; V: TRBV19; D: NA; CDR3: CASSISGPYEQYF; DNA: TGTGCCAGTAGTATCAGCGGGCCCTACGAGCAGTACTTC
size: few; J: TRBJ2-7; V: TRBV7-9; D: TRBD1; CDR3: CASSRPGQGVGEQYF; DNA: TGTGCCAGCAGCCGCCCCGGACAGGGGGTAGGGGAGCAGTACTTC
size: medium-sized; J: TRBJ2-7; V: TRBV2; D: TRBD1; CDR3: CASSIQGDYEQYF; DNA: TGTGCCAGCAGTATACAGGGGGACTACGAGCAGTACTTC
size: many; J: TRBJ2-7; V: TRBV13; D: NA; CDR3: CASSLEGHTYEQYF; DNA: TGTGCCAGCAGCTTAGAGGGCCACACCTACGAGCAGTACTTC